Presented here are 26 T cell receptor beta chains from one specimen sequenced in a study of CD8+ T cells in alopecia areata. Treatment denoted: oral pan-JAK inhibitor, 5-10 mg twice daily. RNA extraction was followed by reverse transcription into cDNA, which acted as the sequencing template. The method was immunoSEQ multiplex PCR; TCRdb's version includes in-frame clones alone and lacks a portion of them. The data show about 180,000 clones, around half seen once. Material: CD8+ T cells sorted from blood, obtained at week 24, from a patient treated with tofacitinib. These receptors were collected from a human donor with alopecia areata.

The V call is TRBV9, the J call TRBJ2-2; possible D gene TRBD2, 6 bases. V shed 4 bases and J shed 1 base, with 14 bases lying between them. The CDR3 runs 16 residues. Germline CDR1 reads SGDLS; CDR2 reads YYNGEE. Written as DNA, the CDR3 is TGTGCCAGCAGCATTTCGGGACTCATGAACACCGGGGAGCTGTTTTTT. It is translated as CASSISGLMNTGELFF.

This clone turned up a few times. The chain links TRBV29-1 to TRBJ2-7; TRBD1 or TRBD2 may be the D gene (5 bases each). Germline V gene data show CDR1 as SQVTM and CDR2 as ANQGSEA. The CDR3 covers 17 residues. V was cut by 1 base and J by 2 bases, with 21 bases left in between. CDR3 nucleotides: TGCAGCGTTGAAGTTCTTCGAGGGGCAGGGTCCGCCTACGAGCAGTACTTC. This gives the protein CSVEVLRGAGSAYEQYF.

The chain has TRBV4-1 and TRBJ2-1; D call uncertain. Germline lookup yields CDR1 MGHRA and CDR2 YSYEKL. Between the trimmed V and J ends, which lost 2 bases and 9 bases, there was a span of 14 bases. The CDR3 covers 14 residues. CDR3 nucleotides: TGCGCCAGCAGCCAAAAGAAAACTCAAGGTGAGCAGTTCTTC. Amino acid sequence: CASSQKKTQGEQFF.

The rearrangement joins TRBV7-9 to TRBJ2-7; 9 nucleotides align to TRBD1. The CDR3 has 16 amino acids. The trim removed 5 bases at V and 1 base at J, leaving 9 bases unmatched. Germline V CDR1 and CDR2: SEHNR, FQNEAQ (reference sequence). The CDR3 DNA reads as TGTGCCAGCAGCACATCCGGGACAGGGAAATCCTACGAGCAGTACTTC. Its protein product is CASSTSGTGKSYEQYF.

The V gene is TRBV25-1, the J gene TRBJ2-1; D perhaps matches TRBD2 (5 bases). Germline CDR1 reads MGHDK; CDR2 reads SYGVNS. With 3 bases removed from V and 1 base from J, the gap between germline ends came to 10 bases. This CDR3 has 15 residues. The CDR3 loop is CASSDGGGSYNEQFF. The CDR3 DNA follows: TGTGCCAGCAGTGATGGCGGAGGATCCTACAATGAGCAGTTCTTC.

CDR3 sequence (DNA): TGTGCCAGCAGCTTAGCGCGCGGGGGGGCCTACGAGCAGTACTTC. It codes for CASSLARGGAYEQYF. This chain connects TRBV7-2 to TRBJ2-7, with 9 nucleotides matching TRBD2. Germline V gene data show CDR1 as SGHTA and CDR2 as FQGNSA. The CDR3 runs to 15 residues. V was pared by 0 bases and J by 2 bases, with 2 bases of the junction left unmatched.

V and J are TRBV7-8 and TRBJ2-5; D assignment may be TRBD1 or TRBD2 (6 bases each). Germline V gene sequence: CDR1 SGHVS, CDR2 FQNEAQ. The CDR3 is made up of 15 amino acids. V shed 1 base and J shed 2 bases, with 11 bases lying between them. The CDR3 protein is CASSLVRGVQETQYF. The CDR3 DNA reads as TGTGCCAGCAGCTTAGTGAGGGGGGTACAAGAGACCCAGTACTTC.

V and J are TRBV29-1 and TRBJ2-3; either TRBD1 or TRBD2 may supply D (5 bases each). This CDR3 has 15 amino acids. The V gene's germline CDR1 is SQVTM and CDR2 ANQGSEA. V was clipped by 3 bases and J by 4 bases, with 17 bases between them. CDR3: CSVESERGVPDTQYF. The CDR3 nucleotides are TGCAGCGTTGAGTCCGAGCGAGGGGTACCAGATACGCAGTATTTT.

This clone was observed a few times. The V gene is TRBV29-1, the J gene TRBJ2-2; D gene uncertain. CDR1 is SQVTM, CDR2 ANQGSEA, per germline. CDR3 length: 12 residues. Between the trimmed V and J ends, which lost 1 base and 5 bases, there was a span of 5 bases. The CDR3 nucleotides read TGCAGCGTTGAAGCAGAGACCGGGGAGCTGTTTTTT. It codes for CSVEAETGELFF.

V and J are TRBV30 and TRBJ2-1, with 12 bases aligning to TRBD1. J was trimmed by 7 bases and V by 2 bases; bases with no gene match: 3. The CDR3 has 14 amino acids. CDR1 is GTSNPN and CDR2 is SVGIG in the germline V gene (reference sequence). For the CDR3, the DNA is TGTGCCTGGAGTTTGGGACAGGGGGCAAATGAGCAGTTCTTC. The encoded protein is CAWSLGQGANEQFF.

The V gene is TRBV4-1, the J gene TRBJ2-7; D is uncertain. Trimming shortened V by 1 base and J by 1 base, and 8 bases separated the two germline ends. CDR3 length: 14 residues. Germline CDR1 reads MGHRA; CDR2 reads YSYEKL. The CDR3 nucleotides read TGCGCCAGCAGCCAAGTGGGCTCTTCCTACGAGCAGTACTTC. Translation: CASSQVGSSYEQYF.

The chain is built from TRBV19 and TRBJ1-1, with D perhaps matching TRBD1 (5 bases). Between the trimmed V and J ends, which lost 1 base and 1 base, there was a span of 7 bases. This CDR3 comprises 14 residues. Germline V CDR1 and CDR2: LNHDA, SQIVND (reference sequence). DNA for the CDR3: TGTGCCAGTAGTATAGCTGGGGCGAACACTGAAGCTTTCTTT. Its translation: CASSIAGANTEAFF.

In this sample, this clone turned up a few times. The CDR3 protein is CAWSVPGRVLNEKLFF. The CDR3, as DNA: TGTGCCTGGAGTGTCCCGGGACGGGTTCTAAATGAAAAACTGTTTTTT. The V call is TRBV30, the J call TRBJ1-4, with D possibly TRBD1 on 5 matching bases. Germline CDR1 is GTSNPN and CDR2 is SVGIG (reference sequence). Trimming cost V 0 bases and J 5 bases, with 16 bases left between them. CDR3 length: 16 residues.

This chain joins TRBV30 and TRBJ1-4; no clear D gene. Trimming shortened V by 2 bases and J by 1 base, and 5 bases separated the two germline ends. The CDR3 loop spans 13 amino acids. Germline V CDR1 and CDR2: GTSNPN, SVGIG (reference sequence). CDR3 sequence (DNA): TGTGCCTGGAGTCGCGGAACTAATGAAAAACTGTTTTTT. Encoded protein: CAWSRGTNEKLFF. Supplemented by reference TRBV30 and TRBJ1-4, the full variable domain reads SQTIHQWPATLVQPVGSPLSLECTVEGTSNPNLYWYRQAAGRGLQLLFYSVGIGQISSEVPQNLSASRPQDRQFILSSKKLLLSDSGFYLCAWSRGTNEKLFFGSGTQLSVL.

The DNA for the CDR3 is TGTGCCAGCAGCTTAGCAGGGGCTGGCACAGATACGCAGTATTTT. Translation gives CASSLAGAGTDTQYF. The chain employs TRBV7-3 and TRBJ2-3; TRBD1 is a possible D gene (6 bases). The CDR3 sequence is 15 residues long. Trimming cost V 2 bases and J 1 base, with 10 bases left between them. Per the germline V gene, CDR1 is SGHTA and CDR2 is FQGTGA.

This clone occurred a few times. V and J are TRBV7-9 and TRBJ2-1; D is unclear. Looked up from germline, CDR1 is SEHNR and CDR2 is FQNEAQ (reference sequence). Trimming took 1 base from V and 6 from J, leaving 4 bases between them. The CDR3 spans 12 residues. This CDR3 is CASSLVGNEQFF. As DNA, the CDR3 is TGTGCCAGCAGCTTAGTTGGCAATGAGCAGTTCTTC.

The gene calls are TRBV29-1 and TRBJ2-2; D is perhaps TRBD2 (7 bases). There are 16 residues in the CDR3. The germline V and J ends were trimmed by 5 bases and 3 bases, with 19 bases remaining between them. Germline lookup yields CDR1 SQVTM and CDR2 ANQGSEA. CDR3 DNA sequence: TGCAGCGTTCTACGGAACAGGGAGGGTTACACCGGGGAGCTGTTTTTT. Protein product: CSVLRNREGYTGELFF.

The V call is TRBV5-1, the J call TRBJ2-1; D possibly corresponds to TRBD2 (5 bases). The V end was cut by 0 bases, the J end by 0 bases, with 13 bases between. Germline CDR1 and CDR2: SGHRS and YFSETQ. The CDR3 sequence is 17 residues long. CDR3 loop: CASSLEGGLTSYNEQFF. In nucleotides, the CDR3 is TGCGCCAGCAGCTTGGAGGGTGGACTCACCTCCTACAATGAGCAGTTCTTC.

The chain carries TRBV29-1 and TRBJ2-1, with D possibly TRBD2 on 5 matching bases. The CDR3 covers 14 residues. The V gene lost 0 bases and the J gene lost 7 bases, with 13 bases spanning the gap. Germline assignment: CDR1 SQVTM and CDR2 ANQGSEA. The CDR3 loop reads CSVEDPGFRNEQFF. The CDR3 nucleotides are TGCAGCGTTGAAGATCCGGGATTCAGGAATGAGCAGTTCTTC.

The V and J genes are TRBV30 and TRBJ2-2; TRBD2 is a possible D gene (6 bases). The CDR3 consists of 12 residues. V was cut by 5 bases and J by 6 bases, with 10 bases left in between. Germline lookup yields CDR1 GTSNPN and CDR2 SVGIG (reference sequence). This chain's CDR3 is CAWVLAPGELFF. The CDR3 DNA sequence: TGTGCCTGGGTACTAGCCCCCGGGGAGCTGTTTTTT.

V and J are TRBV29-1 and TRBJ2-4; D may match TRBD1 or TRBD2 (5 bases each). The CDR3 is 12 residues long. The ends were cut back, 4 bases at V and 9 bases at J, with 13 bases in the middle. CDR1 is SQVTM, CDR2 ANQGSEA, per germline. The CDR3 loop is CSVVGGVGIQYF. CDR3 sequence (DNA): TGCAGCGTTGTTGGGGGTGTGGGCATTCAGTACTTC.

This clone was observed once. This chain links TRBV6-1 with TRBJ1-5; D is uncertain. V lost 3 bases to trimming and J lost 3 bases, with 12 bases between them. Germline V gives CDR1 MNHNS, CDR2 SASEGT. There are 15 residues in the CDR3. CDR3 coding DNA: TGTGCCAGCAGTGATAGTACAGAACCCAATCAGCCCCAGCATTTT. It translates to CASSDSTEPNQPQHF.

This clone was observed a few times. V is TRBV27 and J is TRBJ2-1; 11 bases match TRBD2. Per the germline V gene, CDR1 is MNHEY and CDR2 is SMNVEV (reference sequence). Trimming removed 6 bases from V and 7 bases from J; junction bases left unmatched: 5. There are 14 residues in the CDR3. CDR3 in amino acids: CASRLAGGYNEQFF. The DNA for the CDR3 is TGTGCCAGCAGATTAGCGGGGGGGTATAATGAGCAGTTCTTC.

V is TRBV13 and J is TRBJ1-2; no clear D gene. Trimming took 0 bases from V and 8 from J, leaving 13 bases between them. CDR1 is PRHDT, CDR2 FYEKMQ, per germline (reference sequence). The CDR3 length is 14 residues. The CDR3 loop reads CASSLGGSERGYTF. CDR3 in DNA: TGTGCCAGCAGCTTAGGAGGGTCCGAGCGGGGCTACACCTTC.

In this sample, this clone turned up a few times. The gene calls are TRBV29-1 and TRBJ2-5; D perhaps matches TRBD2 (6 bases). V lost 8 bases and J 6 bases, leaving 19 bases between the germline ends. From germline, CDR1 is SQVTM and CDR2 ANQGSEA. CDR3 length: 13 residues. The CDR3 region is CSCLSQRGKTQYF. CDR3 in DNA: TGCAGCTGCTTATCGCAGCGCGGGAAGACCCAGTACTTC.

The V call is TRBV27, the J call TRBJ2-1, with D perhaps matching TRBD1 (6 bases). V shed 0 bases and J shed 8 bases, with 14 bases lying between them. This CDR3 contains 15 residues. Per the germline V gene, CDR1 is MNHEY and CDR2 is SMNVEV (reference sequence). This CDR3 reads CASSLSGAWVHEQFF. The CDR3, as DNA: TGTGCCAGCAGTTTATCGGGGGCCTGGGTCCATGAGCAGTTCTTC.